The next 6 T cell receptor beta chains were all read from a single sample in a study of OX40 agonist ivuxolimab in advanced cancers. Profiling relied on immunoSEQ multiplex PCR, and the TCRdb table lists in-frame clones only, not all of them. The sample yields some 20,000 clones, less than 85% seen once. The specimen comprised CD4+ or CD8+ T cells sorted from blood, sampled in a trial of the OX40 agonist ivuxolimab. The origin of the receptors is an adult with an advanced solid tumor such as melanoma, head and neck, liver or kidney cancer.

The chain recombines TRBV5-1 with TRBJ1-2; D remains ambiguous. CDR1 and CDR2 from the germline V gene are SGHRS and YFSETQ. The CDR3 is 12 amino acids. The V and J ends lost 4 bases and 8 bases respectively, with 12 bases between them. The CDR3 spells CASSPGASGYTF. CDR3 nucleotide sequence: TGCGCCAGCAGCCCCGGAGCCTCGGGCTACACCTTC.

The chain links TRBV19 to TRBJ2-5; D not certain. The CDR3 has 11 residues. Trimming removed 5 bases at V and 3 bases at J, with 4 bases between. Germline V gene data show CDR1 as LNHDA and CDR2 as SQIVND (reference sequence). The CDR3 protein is CASSDKETQYF. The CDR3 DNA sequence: TGTGCCAGTAGTGATAAAGAGACCCAGTACTTC. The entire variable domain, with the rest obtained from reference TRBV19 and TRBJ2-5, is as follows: DGGITQSPKYLFRKEGQNVTLSCEQNLNHDAMYWYRQDPGQGLRLIYYSQIVNDFQKGDIAEGYSVSREKKESFPLTVTSAQKNPTAFYLCASSDKETQYFGPGTRLLVL.

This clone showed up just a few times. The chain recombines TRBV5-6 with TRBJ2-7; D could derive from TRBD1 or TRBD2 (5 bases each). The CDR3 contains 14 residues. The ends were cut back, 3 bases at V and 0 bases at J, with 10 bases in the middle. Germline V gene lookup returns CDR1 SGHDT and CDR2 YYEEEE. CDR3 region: CASSWGGFSYEQYF. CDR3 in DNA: TGTGCCAGCAGCTGGGGCGGGTTCTCCTACGAGCAGTACTTC.

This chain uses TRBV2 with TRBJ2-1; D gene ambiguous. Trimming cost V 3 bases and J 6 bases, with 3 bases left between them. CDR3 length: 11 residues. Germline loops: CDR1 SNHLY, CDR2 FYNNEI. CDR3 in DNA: TGTGCCAGCAGTGAGGTCAATGAGCAGTTCTTC. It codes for CASSEVNEQFF.

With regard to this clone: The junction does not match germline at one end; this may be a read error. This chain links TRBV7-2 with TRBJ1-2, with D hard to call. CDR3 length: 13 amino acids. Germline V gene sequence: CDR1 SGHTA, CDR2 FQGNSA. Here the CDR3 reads CASTLGGSGGYTF. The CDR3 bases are TGTGCCAGCACCTTAGGCGGGTCGGGTGGCTACACCTTC.

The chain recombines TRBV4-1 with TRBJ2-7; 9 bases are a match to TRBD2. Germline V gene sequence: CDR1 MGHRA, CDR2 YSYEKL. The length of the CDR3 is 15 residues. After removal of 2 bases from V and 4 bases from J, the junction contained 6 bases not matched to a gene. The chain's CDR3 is CASSQLAGSKYEQYF. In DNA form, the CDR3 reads TGCGCCAGCAGCCAACTAGCGGGAAGCAAGTACGAGCAGTACTTC.